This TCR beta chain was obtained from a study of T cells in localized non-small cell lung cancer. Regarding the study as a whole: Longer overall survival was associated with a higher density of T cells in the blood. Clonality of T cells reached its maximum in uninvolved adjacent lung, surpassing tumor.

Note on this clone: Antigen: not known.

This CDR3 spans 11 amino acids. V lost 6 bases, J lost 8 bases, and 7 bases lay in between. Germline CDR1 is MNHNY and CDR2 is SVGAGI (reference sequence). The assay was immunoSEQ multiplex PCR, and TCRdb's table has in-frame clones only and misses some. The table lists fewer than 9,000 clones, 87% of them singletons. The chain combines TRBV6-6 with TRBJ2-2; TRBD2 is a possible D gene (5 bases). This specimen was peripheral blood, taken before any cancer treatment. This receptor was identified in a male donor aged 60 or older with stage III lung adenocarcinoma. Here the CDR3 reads CASRWTGELFF. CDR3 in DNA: TGTGCCAGCAGGTGGACTGGGGAGCTGTTTTTT.